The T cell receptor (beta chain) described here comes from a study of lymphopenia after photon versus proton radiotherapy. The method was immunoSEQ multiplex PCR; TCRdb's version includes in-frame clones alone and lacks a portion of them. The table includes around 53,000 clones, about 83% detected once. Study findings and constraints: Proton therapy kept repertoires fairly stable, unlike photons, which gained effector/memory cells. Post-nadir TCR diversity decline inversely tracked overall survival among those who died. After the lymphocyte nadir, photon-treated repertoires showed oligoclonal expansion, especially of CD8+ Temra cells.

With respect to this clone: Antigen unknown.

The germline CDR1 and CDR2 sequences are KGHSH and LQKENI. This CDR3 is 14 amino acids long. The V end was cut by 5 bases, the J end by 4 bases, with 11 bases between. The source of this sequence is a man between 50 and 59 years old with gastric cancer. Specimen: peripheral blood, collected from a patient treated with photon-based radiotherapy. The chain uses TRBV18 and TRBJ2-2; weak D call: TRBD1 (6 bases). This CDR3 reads CASSSLQGTGELFF. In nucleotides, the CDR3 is TGTGCCAGCTCAAGTTTACAGGGCACCGGGGAGCTGTTTTTT.